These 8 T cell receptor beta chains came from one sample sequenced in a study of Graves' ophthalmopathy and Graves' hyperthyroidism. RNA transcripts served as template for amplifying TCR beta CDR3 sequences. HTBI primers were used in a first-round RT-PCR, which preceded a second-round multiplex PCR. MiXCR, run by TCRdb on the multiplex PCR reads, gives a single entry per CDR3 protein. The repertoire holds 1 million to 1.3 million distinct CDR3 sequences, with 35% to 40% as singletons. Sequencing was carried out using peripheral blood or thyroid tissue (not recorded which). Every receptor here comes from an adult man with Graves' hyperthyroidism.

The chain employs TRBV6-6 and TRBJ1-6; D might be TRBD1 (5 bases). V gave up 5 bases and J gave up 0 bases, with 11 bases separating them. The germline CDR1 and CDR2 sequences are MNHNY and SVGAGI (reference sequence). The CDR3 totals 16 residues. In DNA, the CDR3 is TGTGCCAGCAGTGACGACAGCAGCTCCTATAATTCACCCCTCCACTTT. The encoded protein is CASSDDSSSYNSPLHF.

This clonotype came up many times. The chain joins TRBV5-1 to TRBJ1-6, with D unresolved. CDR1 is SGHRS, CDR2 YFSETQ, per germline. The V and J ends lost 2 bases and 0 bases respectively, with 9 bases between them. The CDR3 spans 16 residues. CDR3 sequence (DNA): TGCGCCAGCAGCTTAAGGTCGAGCTCCTATAATTCACCCCTCCACTTT. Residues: CASSLRSSSYNSPLHF.

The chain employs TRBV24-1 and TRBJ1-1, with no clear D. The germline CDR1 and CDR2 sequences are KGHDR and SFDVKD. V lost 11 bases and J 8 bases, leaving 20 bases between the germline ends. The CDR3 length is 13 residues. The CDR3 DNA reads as TGTGCCAGCAGATCGGTCCTACGGGCCGAAGCTTTCTTT. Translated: CASRSVLRAEAFF.

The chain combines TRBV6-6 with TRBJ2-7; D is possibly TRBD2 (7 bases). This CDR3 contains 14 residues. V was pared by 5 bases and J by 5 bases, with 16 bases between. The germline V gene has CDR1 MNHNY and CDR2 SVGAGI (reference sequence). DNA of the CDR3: TGTGCCAGCAGTACGGAGGGGGGAGGGAACGAGCAGTACTTC. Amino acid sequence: CASSTEGGGNEQYF.

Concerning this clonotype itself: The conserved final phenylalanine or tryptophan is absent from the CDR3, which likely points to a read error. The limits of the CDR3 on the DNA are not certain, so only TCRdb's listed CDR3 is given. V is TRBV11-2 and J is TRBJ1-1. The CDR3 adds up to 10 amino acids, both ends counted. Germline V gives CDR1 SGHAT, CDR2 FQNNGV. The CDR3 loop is CASTTSRRIS.

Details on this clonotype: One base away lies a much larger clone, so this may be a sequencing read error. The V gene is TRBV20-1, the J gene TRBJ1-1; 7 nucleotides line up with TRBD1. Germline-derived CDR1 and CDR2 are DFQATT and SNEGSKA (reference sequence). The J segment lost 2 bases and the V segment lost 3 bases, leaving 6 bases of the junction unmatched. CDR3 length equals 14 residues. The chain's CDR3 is CSARARGGNTEAFF. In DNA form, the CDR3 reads TGCAGTGCTAGGGCCAGGGGGGGAAACACTGAAGCTTTCTTT.

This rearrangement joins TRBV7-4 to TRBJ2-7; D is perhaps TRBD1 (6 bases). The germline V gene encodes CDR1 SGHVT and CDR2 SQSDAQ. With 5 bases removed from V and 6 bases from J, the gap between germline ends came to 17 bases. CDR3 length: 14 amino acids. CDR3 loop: CASSPFQGYGEQYF. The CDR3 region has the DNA TGTGCCAGCAGCCCGTTTCAGGGGTATGGCGAGCAGTACTTC.

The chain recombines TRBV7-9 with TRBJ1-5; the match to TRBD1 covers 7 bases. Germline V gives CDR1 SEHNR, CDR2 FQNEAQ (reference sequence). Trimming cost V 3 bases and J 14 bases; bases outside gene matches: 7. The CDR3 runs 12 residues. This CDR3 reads CASSLGQPYEHF. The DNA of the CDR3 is TGTGCCAGCAGCTTGGGACAGCCCTACGAGCATTTT.